A single T cell receptor beta chain is shown here with its context. This sample was taken from a study of blood T cells in healthy people across ages. It was with a sample-barcoded 5' primer and a J-beta primer mix that a second PCR of about 6 to 11 cycles was run. TCRdb itself ran the 5' RACE reads through MiXCR, one entry per CDR3 protein. This table holds approximately 670,000 distinct CDR3 sequences, about 43% found once. The V and J ends lost 4 bases and 2 bases respectively, with 11 bases between them. Germline lookup yields CDR1 SGHTA and CDR2 FQGNSA. The CDR3 covers 14 residues. J is TRBJ2-5 and V is TRBV7-2; D gene uncertain. The sequenced material came from blood. This TCR was sampled from a man of 80 years or more in good health. The CDR3 spells CASSSYNSQETQYF. The CDR3, as DNA: TGTGCCAGCAGCTCTTACAACAGTCAAGAGACCCAGTACTTC.